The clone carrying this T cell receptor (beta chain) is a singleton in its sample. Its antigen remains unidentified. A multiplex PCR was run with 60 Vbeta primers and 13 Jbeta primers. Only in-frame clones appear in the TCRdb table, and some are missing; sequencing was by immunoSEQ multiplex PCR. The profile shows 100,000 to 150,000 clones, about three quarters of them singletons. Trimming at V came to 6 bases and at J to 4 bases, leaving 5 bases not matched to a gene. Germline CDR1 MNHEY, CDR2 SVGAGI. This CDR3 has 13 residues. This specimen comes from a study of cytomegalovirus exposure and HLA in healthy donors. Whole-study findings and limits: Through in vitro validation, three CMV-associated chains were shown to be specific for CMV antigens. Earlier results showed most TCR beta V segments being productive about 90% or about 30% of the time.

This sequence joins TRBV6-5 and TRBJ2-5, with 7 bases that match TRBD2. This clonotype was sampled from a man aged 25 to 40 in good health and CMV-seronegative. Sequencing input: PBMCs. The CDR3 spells CASRKSGGETQYF. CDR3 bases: TGTGCCAGCAGAAAGTCGGGGGGAGAGACCCAGTACTTC.